The clone carrying this T cell receptor (beta chain) occurred a few times. The antigen remains unidentified. The source of the sample is a study of vaccination effects on CD4 cells after COVID-19. Measured with immunoSEQ multiplex PCR; TCRdb has only the in-frame clones, and not every one. Here the sample spans 30,000 to 40,000 clones, 82% being singletons. The ViraFEST assay expanded antigen-specific CD4+ T cells with viral peptide pools before sequencing. Researchers isolated CD4+ T cells once approximately ten days of culture had elapsed. Participants were vaccinated with two doses of either the BNT162b2 or mRNA-1273 vaccine. Fresh IL-2-containing medium replaced half the medium on days 3 and 7. CDR3 length equals 13 residues. Germline CDR1 is SGHTA and CDR2 is FQGTGA. V dropped 5 bases and J dropped 4 bases, with 9 bases sitting between them.

This TCR was recovered from a human donor who received a COVID-19 vaccine. Some clones in this sample may be carry-over from other donors' samples. Source: CD4+ T cells from PBMCs cultured with HCoV-NL63 spike peptides, taken after COVID-19 vaccination. The genes are TRBV7-3 and TRBJ1-3; D is undetermined. The chain's CDR3 is CASSNGRGNTIYF. The CDR3 DNA reads TGTGCCAGCAGCAACGGGAGAGGAAACACCATATATTTT.